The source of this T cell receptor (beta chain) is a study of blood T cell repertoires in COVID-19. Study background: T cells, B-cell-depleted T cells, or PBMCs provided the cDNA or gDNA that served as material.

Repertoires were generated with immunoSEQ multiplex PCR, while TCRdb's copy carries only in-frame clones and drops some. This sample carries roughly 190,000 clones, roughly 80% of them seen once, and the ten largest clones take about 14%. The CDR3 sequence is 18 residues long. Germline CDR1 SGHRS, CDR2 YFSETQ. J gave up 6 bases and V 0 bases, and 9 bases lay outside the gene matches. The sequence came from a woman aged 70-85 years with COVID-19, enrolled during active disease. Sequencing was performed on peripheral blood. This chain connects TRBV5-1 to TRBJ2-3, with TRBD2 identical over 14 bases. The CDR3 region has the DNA TGCGCCAGCAGCTTGGGAGAGACTAGCGGGAGGGCCGGGGATACGCAGTATTTT. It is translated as CASSLGETSGRAGDTQYF.